The next 17 T cell receptor beta chains were all read from a single sample in a study of beta chain features in type 1 diabetes. No antigen has been identified for these receptors. Expressed TCRB transcripts were sequenced because the isolated RNA had all been reverse transcribed beforehand. Repertoires were generated with immunoSEQ multiplex PCR, while TCRdb's copy carries only in-frame clones and drops some. The data show about 660,000 clones, roughly 13% seen once. The study, taken as a whole, reports: Across all four CD4+ subsets, people with type 1 diabetes showed modestly shorter TCRB CDR3s.

Input material: naive CD4+ T cells from blood. These receptors were collected from a man aged 18 to 30 with type 1 diabetes.

The chain links TRBV5-1 to TRBJ2-3; perhaps D is TRBD1 or TRBD2 (5 bases each). Germline CDR1 is SGHRS and CDR2 is YFSETQ. The CDR3 loop spans 13 amino acids. V shed 6 bases and J shed 2 bases, with 10 bases lying between them. DNA for the CDR3: TGCGCCAGCATGGGACCGGACACAGATACGCAGTATTTT. Protein: CASMGPDTDTQYF.

This clone occurred a few times. The chain uses TRBV30 and TRBJ2-1; 10 bases map to TRBD1. The ends lost 4 bases at V and 4 bases at J; junction bases unmatched: 7. Germline V gene sequence: CDR1 GTSNPN, CDR2 SVGIG (reference sequence). This CDR3 is built from 15 residues. In nucleotides, the CDR3 is TGTGCCTGGACCCCGTGGGGACAGGGGTACAATGAGCAGTTCTTC. Protein product: CAWTPWGQGYNEQFF.

In its sample, this clone was seen a few times. This chain connects TRBV2 to TRBJ2-1; D remains ambiguous. This CDR3 is 14 amino acids long. Looked up from germline, CDR1 is SNHLY and CDR2 is FYNNEI. V was shortened by 2 bases and J by 2 bases, with 7 bases between the two germline ends. The CDR3 sequence: CASSESLAYNEQFF. The CDR3 DNA follows: TGTGCCAGCAGTGAAAGCCTAGCCTACAATGAGCAGTTCTTC.

This chain links TRBV27 with TRBJ1-6, with a tentative D call TRBD1 (5 bases). The CDR3 runs 17 residues. Germline values: CDR1 MNHEY, CDR2 SMNVEV (reference sequence). Trimming removed 5 bases at V and 6 bases at J, with 20 bases between. The CDR3 coding sequence is TGTGCCAGCAGTCGTCTTGAGGGGCTGATCGGTAATTCACCCCTCCACTTT. Protein: CASSRLEGLIGNSPLHF.

The rearrangement links TRBV7-2 to TRBJ2-7; no clear D. Trimming left V 5 bases short and J 0 bases short, with 14 bases between. The CDR3 extends over 15 amino acids. Germline V gives CDR1 SGHTA, CDR2 FQGNSA. The CDR3 DNA reads TGTGCCAGCAGCGGACCCGCGCTACCCTCCTACGAGCAGTACTTC. It is translated as CASSGPALPSYEQYF. Filled out from reference TRBV7-2 and TRBJ2-7, the complete variable domain reads GAGVSQSPSNKVTEKGKDVELRCDPISGHTALYWYRQSLGQGLEFLIYFQGNSAPDKSGLPSDRFSAERTGGSVSTLTIQRTQQEDSAVYLCASSGPALPSYEQYFGPGTRLTVT.

A few counts support this clone. The chain is built from TRBV9 and TRBJ2-7; perhaps TRBD1 as D (5 bases). The germline gives CDR1 SGDLS, CDR2 YYNGEE. The V end was cut by 0 bases, the J end by 5 bases, with 15 bases between. This CDR3 comprises 15 residues. CDR3 in amino acids: CASSVGVMWGDEQYF. CDR3 DNA sequence: TGTGCCAGCAGCGTAGGGGTAATGTGGGGCGACGAGCAGTACTTC. Combining the CDR3 with reference TRBV9 and TRBJ2-7 gives the whole variable domain DSGVTQTPKHLITATGQRVTLRCSPRSGDLSVYWYQQSLDQGLQFLIQYYNGEERAKGNILERFSAQQFPDLHSELNLSSLELGDSALYFCASSVGVMWGDEQYFGPGTRLTVT.

This clone was counted between two and nine times. Other DNA sequences of this sample code for an identical CDR3. The rearrangement uses TRBV6-1 and TRBJ2-7; no definite D call. The CDR3 is 12 amino acids. Trimming pared 3 bases from V and 3 bases from J, leaving 6 bases between. The V gene's germline CDR1 is MNHNS and CDR2 SASEGT. The CDR3 nucleotides read TGTGCCAGCAGTGAGAGAGGCTACGAGCAGTACTTC. Encoded protein: CASSERGYEQYF.

This clone has just a few counts. The chain is built from TRBV27 and TRBJ1-2; D is possibly TRBD1 (6 bases). With 5 bases removed from V and 4 bases from J, the gap between germline ends came to 17 bases. This CDR3 has 15 amino acids. CDR1 MNHEY and CDR2 SMNVEV come from the germline V gene (reference sequence). The CDR3 reads CASSVTGLSLYGYTF. DNA for the CDR3: TGTGCCAGCAGTGTGACAGGATTAAGTCTCTATGGCTACACCTTC.

The sample holds a few counts of this clone. This chain links TRBV19 with TRBJ2-4; TRBD1 agrees at 8 bases. V trimming: 4 bases; J trimming: 6 bases; junction bases outside the gene matches: 8. CDR1 LNHDA and CDR2 SQIVND come from the germline V gene (reference sequence). There are 15 residues in the CDR3. The CDR3 protein is CASSSYYTGGNIQYF. CDR3 nucleotide sequence: TGTGCCAGTAGTAGTTATTATACAGGGGGAAACATTCAGTACTTC.

V usage is TRBV9 and J usage is TRBJ2-5, with a possible D match to TRBD1 (5 bases). Germline CDR1 and CDR2: SGDLS and YYNGEE. V was pared by 0 bases and J by 1 base, with 10 bases between. There are 15 residues in the CDR3. CDR3 in DNA: TGTGCCAGCAGCGTAGCTCGACAGCCCCAAGAGACCCAGTACTTC. This encodes CASSVARQPQETQYF.

The table lists this clone with a few counts. The chain combines TRBV7-2 with TRBJ2-5, with D hard to call. Germline V lookup: CDR1 SGHTA, CDR2 FQGNSA. There are 15 residues in the CDR3. Trimming removed 5 bases from V and 4 bases from J, with 17 bases in between. Here the CDR3 reads CASSIRHSAVETQYF. CDR3 DNA sequence: TGTGCCAGCAGCATTAGACATTCCGCCGTAGAGACCCAGTACTTC.

This clone was seen a few times. This chain links TRBV5-1 with TRBJ1-4; no clear D gene. Deletions cut 3 bases from V and 2 bases from J, with 8 bases between. The CDR3 length is 14 residues. Germline assignment: CDR1 SGHRS and CDR2 YFSETQ. DNA of the CDR3: TGCGCCAGCAGCTCAACAGTTACTAATGAAAAACTGTTTTTT. The encoded protein is CASSSTVTNEKLFF.

This sequence joins TRBV2 and TRBJ1-1; D is possibly TRBD1 (5 bases). CDR3 length equals 14 residues. CDR1 SNHLY and CDR2 FYNNEI come from the germline V gene. V lost 2 bases to trimming and J lost 1 base, with 8 bases between them. The CDR3 DNA is TGTGCCAGCAGTGAACAGGGCGCGAACACTGAAGCTTTCTTT. Its translation: CASSEQGANTEAFF.

The rearrangement links TRBV4-2 to TRBJ1-1, with a tentative D call TRBD1 (5 bases). This CDR3 region has 15 residues. Germline lookup yields CDR1 LGHNA and CDR2 YNFKEQ. Trimming removed 1 base at V and 1 base at J, with 10 bases between. CDR3 amino acids: CASSQGGRENTEAFF. The CDR3 nucleotides are TGTGCCAGCAGCCAAGGGGGCAGGGAGAACACTGAAGCTTTCTTT.

The genes are TRBV25-1 and TRBJ2-5, with unresolved D. CDR3 length: 11 residues. Trimming removed 2 bases from V and 13 bases from J, with 11 bases in between. The germline gives CDR1 MGHDK, CDR2 SYGVNS. The DNA of the CDR3 is TGTGCCAGCAGTGAAAATGTAGGGTGGTACTTC. Amino acids: CASSENVGWYF.

The chain is built from TRBV7-9 and TRBJ2-3; 8 nucleotides align to TRBD1. In germline, CDR1 is SEHNR, CDR2 FQNEAQ (reference sequence). The V gene end was trimmed by 5 bases and the J gene end by 1 base; junction bases not matched to a gene: 5. This CDR3 region has 15 residues. The CDR3 loop reads CASSTGTGGTDTQYF. CDR3 nucleotides: TGTGCCAGCAGCACCGGGACAGGAGGCACAGATACGCAGTATTTT.

The V and J genes are TRBV7-3 and TRBJ2-6; no reliable D call. The V and J ends lost 1 base and 1 base respectively, with 5 bases between them. The CDR3 covers 15 residues. The germline V gene has CDR1 SGHTA and CDR2 FQGTGA. This CDR3 is CASSLIGSGANVLTF. The CDR3 bases are TGTGCCAGCAGCTTAATCGGTTCTGGGGCCAACGTCCTGACTTTC.